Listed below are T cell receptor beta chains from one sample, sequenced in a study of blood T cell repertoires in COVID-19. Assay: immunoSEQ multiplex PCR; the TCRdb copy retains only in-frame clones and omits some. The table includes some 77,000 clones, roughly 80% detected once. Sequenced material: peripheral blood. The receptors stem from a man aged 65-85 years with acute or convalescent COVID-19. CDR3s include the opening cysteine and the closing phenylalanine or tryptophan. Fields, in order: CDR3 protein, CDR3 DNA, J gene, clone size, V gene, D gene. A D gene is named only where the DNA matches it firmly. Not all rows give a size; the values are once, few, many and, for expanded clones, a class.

CDR3: CASSPLDRGSNEQFF
DNA: TGTGCCAGCTCACCACTGGACAGGGGATCAAATGAGCAGTTCTTC
J: TRBJ2-1
size: few
V: TRBV18
D: TRBD1

CDR3: CASNRQGASYGYTF
DNA: TGTGCCAGCAACCGACAGGGGGCGAGCTATGGCTACACCTTC
J: TRBJ1-2
size: .
V: TRBV6-5
D: TRBD1

CDR3: CASSEVNTYEQYF
DNA: TGTGCCAGCAGTGAAGTGAACACCTACGAGCAGTACTTC
J: TRBJ2-7
size: .
V: TRBV6-1
D: .

CDR3: CACATSGYNEQFF
DNA: TGTGCCTGCGCCACTAGCGGCTACAATGAGCAGTTCTTC
J: TRBJ2-1
size: .
V: TRBV30
D: TRBD2

CDR3: CASSPGQGRGYGYTF
DNA: TGTGCCAGCTCACCAGGACAGGGGAGAGGGTATGGCTACACCTTC
J: TRBJ1-2
size: .
V: TRBV18
D: TRBD1

CDR3: CASSRPPGTAQYNEQFF
DNA: TGTGCCAGCAGTCGTCCTCCCGGGACAGCTCAATACAATGAGCAGTTCTTC
J: TRBJ2-1
size: .
V: TRBV27
D: TRBD1

CDR3: CASSLTSGSNYEQYF
DNA: TGTGCCAGCAGCTTAACGTCAGGCAGTAACTACGAGCAGTACTTC
J: TRBJ2-7
size: .
V: TRBV7-3
D: .

CDR3: CASSVEAGVTGELFF
DNA: TGTGCCAGCAGCGTAGAAGCAGGGGTGACCGGGGAGCTGTTTTTT
J: TRBJ2-2
size: .
V: TRBV9
D: .

CDR3: CASSPLPGTGNEKLFF
DNA: TGTGCCAGCAGCCCCCTACCCGGGACAGGGAATGAAAAACTGTTTTTT
J: TRBJ1-4
size: once
V: TRBV3-1/TRBV3-2
D: TRBD1

CDR3: CASTWDRGLYEQYF
DNA: TGTGCCAGCACTTGGGACAGGGGGCTCTACGAGCAGTACTTC
J: TRBJ2-7
size: .
V: TRBV6-6
D: TRBD1

CDR3: CAISRQGPSVGNTEAFF
DNA: TGTGCCATCAGTCGACAGGGGCCGTCCGTAGGGAACACTGAAGCTTTCTTT
J: TRBJ1-1
size: .
V: TRBV10-3
D: TRBD1

CDR3: CASSRPPGEDNEQFF
DNA: TGTGCCAGCAGCCGACCCCCGGGGGAGGACAATGAGCAGTTCTTC
J: TRBJ2-1
size: .
V: TRBV11-3
D: .

CDR3: CASSPSRGIHNQPQHF
DNA: TGTGCCAGCTCACCAAGCCGGGGAATCCACAATCAGCCCCAGCATTTT
J: TRBJ1-5
size: .
V: TRBV18
D: .

CDR3: CASSLDRQETQYF
DNA: TGCGCCAGCAGCTTGGACAGGCAAGAGACCCAGTACTTC
J: TRBJ2-5
size: .
V: TRBV5-1
D: .

CDR3: CASSLVSYGNTIYF
DNA: TGTGCCAGCAGCTTAGTCAGTTATGGAAACACCATATATTTT
J: TRBJ1-3
size: .
V: TRBV7-2
D: .

CDR3: CASRVLTGANSPLHF
DNA: TGTGCCAGCAGGGTCCTGACAGGGGCGAATTCACCCCTCCACTTT
J: TRBJ1-6
size: few
V: TRBV27
D: TRBD1

CDR3: CATSPTSGREGYNEQFF
DNA: TGTGCCACCAGTCCGACTAGCGGGAGGGAGGGTTACAATGAGCAGTTCTTC
J: TRBJ2-1
size: .
V: TRBV24-1
D: TRBD2

CDR3: CASSYDGTGGMNTEAFF
DNA: TGCGCCAGCAGCTACGACGGGACAGGGGGGATGAACACTGAAGCTTTCTTT
J: TRBJ1-1
size: .
V: TRBV5-1
D: TRBD1

CDR3: CASSQEEGARGEKLFF
DNA: TGTGCCAGCAGCCAAGAAGAGGGGGCGCGTGGTGAAAAACTGTTTTTT
J: TRBJ1-4
size: .
V: TRBV7-9
D: TRBD1

CDR3: CASSPSLDTQYF
DNA: TGTGCCAGCAGCCCGTCCCTAGATACGCAGTATTTT
J: TRBJ2-3
size: .
V: TRBV3-1/TRBV3-2
D: .

CDR3: CATSDIGTGELFF
DNA: TGTGCCACCAGTGATATCGGGACCGGGGAGCTGTTTTTT
J: TRBJ2-2
size: .
V: TRBV24-1
D: .

CDR3: CASSFASGPYEQYF
DNA: TGTGCCAGCAGTTTCGCTTCAGGCCCTTACGAGCAGTACTTC
J: TRBJ2-7
size: .
V: TRBV27
D: .

CDR3: CASSGLEGSVGTGELFF
DNA: TGTGCCAGTAGTGGGTTAGAGGGCTCCGTAGGCACCGGGGAGCTGTTTTTT
J: TRBJ2-2
size: few
V: TRBV19
D: .

CDR3: CASSPEGQGVTNEKLFF
DNA: TGTGCCAGCAGCCCGGAGGGACAGGGGGTGACTAATGAAAAACTGTTTTTT
J: TRBJ1-4
size: few
V: TRBV5-8
D: TRBD1

CDR3: CASSLVSGNSPLHF
DNA: TGCGCCAGCAGCTTGGTGTCGGGGAATTCACCCCTCCACTTT
J: TRBJ1-6
size: .
V: TRBV5-1
D: .

CDR3: CASSPDYSGRGRSYTF
DNA: TGTGCCAGCAGCCCCGATTATAGCGGCCGGGGGAGGAGCTACACCTTC
J: TRBJ1-2
size: .
V: TRBV5-5
D: .

CDR3: CASSYGDSTFF
DNA: TGTGCCAGCAGTTACGGCGACAGTACCTTCTTC
J: TRBJ2-1
size: .
V: TRBV12-3/TRBV12-4
D: .

CDR3: CASRRTGDSNQPQHF
DNA: TGTGCCAGCAGGCGCACAGGGGATAGCAATCAGCCCCAGCATTTT
J: TRBJ1-5
size: once
V: TRBV5-6
D: TRBD1

CDR3: CASSTRTSGGQEQFF
DNA: TGCGCCAGCAGCACCCGGACTAGTGGTGGGCAAGAGCAGTTCTTC
J: TRBJ2-1
size: .
V: TRBV4-3
D: TRBD2

CDR3: CASSPTEYNEQFF
DNA: TGTGCCAGCTCTCCGACAGAATACAATGAGCAGTTCTTC
J: TRBJ2-1
size: .
V: TRBV18
D: .

CDR3: CASRGRDRGFNEQFF
DNA: TGTGCCAGCAGGGGCCGGGACAGGGGTTTCAATGAGCAGTTCTTC
J: TRBJ2-1
size: .
V: TRBV14
D: TRBD1

CDR3: CASQAGTAQETQYF
DNA: TGTGCCAGTCAGGCGGGGACAGCTCAAGAGACCCAGTACTTC
J: TRBJ2-5
size: .
V: TRBV7-2
D: .

CDR3: CASSLLRGETQYF
DNA: TGTGCCAGCAGTCTTCTAAGGGGGGAGACCCAGTACTTC
J: TRBJ2-5
size: .
V: TRBV6-6
D: .

CDR3: CASSPQWVRSGEQYF
DNA: TGTGCCAGCAGTCCCCAGTGGGTCAGATCGGGGGAGCAGTACTTC
J: TRBJ2-7
size: few
V: TRBV28
D: .

CDR3: CASSSLAGSEEQYF
DNA: TGTGCCAGCAGTTCACTAGCGGGATCGGAAGAGCAGTACTTC
J: TRBJ2-7
size: once
V: TRBV28
D: TRBD2

CDR3: CASSWGPPRYEQYF
DNA: TGTGCCAGCAGTTGGGGCCCCCCGCGTTACGAGCAGTACTTC
J: TRBJ2-7
size: .
V: TRBV27
D: .

CDR3: CASSQGLSGNTIYF
DNA: TGTGCCAGCTCCCAGGGACTCTCTGGAAACACCATATATTTT
J: TRBJ1-3
size: once
V: TRBV7-2
D: .

CDR3: CSAVTGEWLFF
DNA: TGCAGTGCTGTGACAGGGGAATGGCTGTTTTTT
J: TRBJ2-2
size: .
V: TRBV20-1
D: TRBD1

CDR3: CASSLGVYETTEKLFF
DNA: TGTGCCAGCAGCTTGGGAGTATACGAGACTACTGAAAAACTGTTTTTT
J: TRBJ1-4
size: .
V: TRBV5-6
D: .

CDR3: CASSVGSGGFSYEQYF
DNA: TGTGCCAGCAGTGTGGGTAGCGGGGGTTTCTCCTACGAGCAGTACTTC
J: TRBJ2-7
size: .
V: TRBV2
D: TRBD2

CDR3: CASSQGSRSPNTEAFF
DNA: TGCGCCAGCAGCCAAGGATCTAGGTCCCCGAACACTGAAGCTTTCTTT
J: TRBJ1-1
size: .
V: TRBV4-3
D: .

CDR3: CASTPGQGTWAQHF
DNA: TGTGCCAGTACCCCAGGACAGGGGACATGGGCCCAGCATTTT
J: TRBJ1-5
size: few
V: TRBV19
D: TRBD1

CDR3: CASSLGGLPTDTQYF
DNA: TGTGCCAGCAGCTTGGGCGGGCTTCCCACAGATACGCAGTATTTT
J: TRBJ2-3
size: .
V: TRBV7-2
D: .

CDR3: CASSLASTGVNSEQYF
DNA: TGTGCCAGCAGCTTAGCGTCAACAGGGGTTAACAGCGAGCAGTACTTC
J: TRBJ2-7
size: .
V: TRBV7-6
D: TRBD1

CDR3: CASSLAGGQETQYF
DNA: TGCGCCAGCAGCTTGGCCGGGGGGCAAGAGACCCAGTACTTC
J: TRBJ2-5
size: .
V: TRBV5-1
D: TRBD2

CDR3: CASSVSWGQHLNTEAFF
DNA: TGTGCCAGCAGCGTCAGCTGGGGACAGCACCTGAACACTGAAGCTTTCTTT
J: TRBJ1-1
size: .
V: TRBV9
D: TRBD1

CDR3: CASSPGLLSYNEQFF
DNA: TGTGCCAGCAGCCCTGGTCTACTCTCCTACAATGAGCAGTTCTTC
J: TRBJ2-1
size: .
V: TRBV7-3
D: .

CDR3: CASSLATASYEQYF
DNA: TGCGCCAGCAGCTTGGCCACTGCCTCCTACGAGCAGTACTTC
J: TRBJ2-7
size: .
V: TRBV5-1
D: .

CDR3: CASSPRTGQGAKGYTF
DNA: TGTGCCAGCTCACCAAGAACAGGACAGGGGGCGAAGGGCTACACCTTC
J: TRBJ1-2
size: .
V: TRBV18
D: TRBD1

CDR3: CASSLGQGAADTQYF
DNA: TGTGCCAGCAGCTTAGGTCAGGGGGCGGCAGATACGCAGTATTTT
J: TRBJ2-3
size: few
V: TRBV7-2
D: TRBD1

CDR3: CASSSSGQGRDTQYF
DNA: TGTGCCAGCAGCTCCTCCGGACAGGGGCGAGATACGCAGTATTTT
J: TRBJ2-3
size: .
V: TRBV7-3
D: TRBD1

CDR3: CASKGTGGHEQFF
DNA: TGTGCCAGTAAAGGGACTGGAGGCCATGAGCAGTTCTTC
J: TRBJ2-1
size: .
V: TRBV19
D: .

CDR3: CASSVAQGGTSEPQYF
DNA: TGTGCCAGCAGCGTAGCCCAGGGAGGGACTAGCGAGCCGCAGTATTTT
J: TRBJ2-3
size: .
V: TRBV9
D: TRBD2

CDR3: CASSKESYNSPLHF
DNA: TGTGCCAGCAGTAAGGAGTCCTATAATTCACCCCTCCACTTT
J: TRBJ1-6
size: .
V: TRBV2
D: .

CDR3: CASKSGRVDEQFF
DNA: TGTGCCAGCAAAAGCGGGAGGGTTGATGAGCAGTTCTTC
J: TRBJ2-1
size: once
V: TRBV2
D: TRBD2

CDR3: CASSFRQVLNTEAFF
DNA: TGCGCCAGCAGCTTCCGACAGGTCCTGAACACTGAAGCTTTCTTT
J: TRBJ1-1
size: .
V: TRBV5-1
D: .

CDR3: CASSWGLSDEQYF
DNA: TGTGCCAGCAGCTGGGGCCTAAGCGACGAGCAGTACTTC
J: TRBJ2-7
size: .
V: TRBV5-6
D: .

CDR3: CASRTSGSYEQYF
DNA: TGTGCCAGCCGTACTAGCGGTTCCTACGAGCAGTACTTC
J: TRBJ2-7
size: .
V: TRBV27
D: TRBD2